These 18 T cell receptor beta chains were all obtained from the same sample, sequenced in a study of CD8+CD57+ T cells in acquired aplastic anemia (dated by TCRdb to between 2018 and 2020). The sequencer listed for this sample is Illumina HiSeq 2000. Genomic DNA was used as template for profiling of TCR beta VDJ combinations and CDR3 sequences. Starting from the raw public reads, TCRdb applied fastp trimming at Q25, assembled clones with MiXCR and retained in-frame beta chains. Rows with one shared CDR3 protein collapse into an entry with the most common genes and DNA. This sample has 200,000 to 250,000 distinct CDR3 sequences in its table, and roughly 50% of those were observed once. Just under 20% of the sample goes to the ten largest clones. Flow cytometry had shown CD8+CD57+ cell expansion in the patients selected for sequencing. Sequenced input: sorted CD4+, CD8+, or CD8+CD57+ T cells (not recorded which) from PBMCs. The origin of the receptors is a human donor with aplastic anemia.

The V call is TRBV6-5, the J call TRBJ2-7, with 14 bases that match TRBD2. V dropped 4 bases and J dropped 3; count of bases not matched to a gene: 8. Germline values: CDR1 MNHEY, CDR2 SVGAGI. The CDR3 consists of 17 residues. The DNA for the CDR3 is TGTGCCAGCAGTTTCGGACTAGCGGGGGGCGTAGTCTACGAGCAGTACTTC. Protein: CASSFGLAGGVVYEQYF.

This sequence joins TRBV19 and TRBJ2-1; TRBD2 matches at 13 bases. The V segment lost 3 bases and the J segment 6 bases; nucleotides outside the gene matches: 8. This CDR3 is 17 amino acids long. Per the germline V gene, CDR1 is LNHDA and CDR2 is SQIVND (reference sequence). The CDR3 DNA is TGTGCCAGTAGTATCTACCCTACTAGCGGGGGGGGCAATGAGCAGTTCTTC. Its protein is CASSIYPTSGGGNEQFF.

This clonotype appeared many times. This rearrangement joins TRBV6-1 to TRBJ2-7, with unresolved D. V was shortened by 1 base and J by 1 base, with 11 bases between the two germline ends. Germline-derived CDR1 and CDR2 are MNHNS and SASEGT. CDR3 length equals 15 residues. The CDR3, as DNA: TGTGCCAGCAGTGAAGGCAGGAGTCCGTCCTACGAGCAGTACTTC. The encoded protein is CASSEGRSPSYEQYF.

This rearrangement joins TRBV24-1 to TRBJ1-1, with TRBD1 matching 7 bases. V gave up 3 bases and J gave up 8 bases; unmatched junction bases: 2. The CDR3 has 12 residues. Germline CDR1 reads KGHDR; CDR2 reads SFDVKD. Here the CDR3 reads CATSDRDREAFF. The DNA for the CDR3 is TGTGCCACCAGTGATCGGGACAGAGAAGCTTTCTTT.

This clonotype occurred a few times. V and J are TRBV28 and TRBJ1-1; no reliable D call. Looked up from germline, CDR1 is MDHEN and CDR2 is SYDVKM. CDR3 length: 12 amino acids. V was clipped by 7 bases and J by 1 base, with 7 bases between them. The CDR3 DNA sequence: TGTGCCAGCAATTCAGAGAACACTGAAGCTTTCTTT. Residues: CASNSENTEAFF.

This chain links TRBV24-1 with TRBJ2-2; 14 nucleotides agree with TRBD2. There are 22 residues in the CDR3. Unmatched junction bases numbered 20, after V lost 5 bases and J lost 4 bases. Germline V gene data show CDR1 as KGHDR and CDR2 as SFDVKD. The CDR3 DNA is TGTGCCACCAGTGGTGTATCGTCGGGACTAGCGGGAGCCCGCCAGGTCACCGGGGAGCTGTTTTTT. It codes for CATSGVSSGLAGARQVTGELFF.

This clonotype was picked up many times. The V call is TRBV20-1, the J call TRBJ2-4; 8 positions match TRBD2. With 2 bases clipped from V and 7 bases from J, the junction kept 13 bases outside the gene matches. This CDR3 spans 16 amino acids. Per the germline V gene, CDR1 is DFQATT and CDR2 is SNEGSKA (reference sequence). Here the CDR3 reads CSARHKTGGGMNIQYF. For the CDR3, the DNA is TGCAGTGCTAGACATAAGACCGGCGGGGGGATGAACATTCAGTACTTC.

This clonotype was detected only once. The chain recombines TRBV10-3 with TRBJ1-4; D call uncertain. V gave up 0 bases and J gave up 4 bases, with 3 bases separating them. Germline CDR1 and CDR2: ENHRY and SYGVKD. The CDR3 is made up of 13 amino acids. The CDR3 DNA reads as TGTGCCATCAGTGAGTCGGGTAATGAAAAACTGTTTTTT. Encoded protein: CAISESGNEKLFF.

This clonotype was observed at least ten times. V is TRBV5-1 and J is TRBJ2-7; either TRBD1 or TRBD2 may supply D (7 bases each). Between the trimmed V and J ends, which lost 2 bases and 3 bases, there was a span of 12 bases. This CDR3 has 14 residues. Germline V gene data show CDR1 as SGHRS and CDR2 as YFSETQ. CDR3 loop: CASSFQRDSYEQYF. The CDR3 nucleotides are TGCGCCAGCAGCTTTCAGCGGGACAGCTACGAGCAGTACTTC. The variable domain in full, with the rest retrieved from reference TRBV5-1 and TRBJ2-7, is KAGVTQTPRYLIKTRGQQVTLSCSPISGHRSVSWYQQTPGQGLQFLFEYFSETQRNKGNFPGRFSGRQFSNSRSEMNVSTLELGDSALYLCASSFQRDSYEQYFGPGTRLTVT.

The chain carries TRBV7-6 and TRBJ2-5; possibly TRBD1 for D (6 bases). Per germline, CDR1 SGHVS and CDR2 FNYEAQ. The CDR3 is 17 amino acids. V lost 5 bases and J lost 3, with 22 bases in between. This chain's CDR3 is CASSASPYINREETQYF. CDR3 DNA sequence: TGTGCCAGCAGCGCCTCCCCTTATATTAACAGGGAAGAGACCCAGTACTTC.

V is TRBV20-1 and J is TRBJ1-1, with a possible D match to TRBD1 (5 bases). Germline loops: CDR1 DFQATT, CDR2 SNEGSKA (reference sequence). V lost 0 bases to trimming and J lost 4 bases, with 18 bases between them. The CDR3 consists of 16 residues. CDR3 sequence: CSARDRDRGWGTEAFF. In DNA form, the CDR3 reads TGCAGTGCTAGAGATCGTGACCGGGGCTGGGGCACTGAAGCTTTCTTT.

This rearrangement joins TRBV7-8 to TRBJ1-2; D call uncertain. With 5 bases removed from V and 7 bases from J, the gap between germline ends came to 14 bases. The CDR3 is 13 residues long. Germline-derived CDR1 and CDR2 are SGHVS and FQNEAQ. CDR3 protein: CASSPTGKSGYTF. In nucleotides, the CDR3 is TGTGCCAGCAGCCCAACTGGGAAAAGTGGCTACACCTTC.

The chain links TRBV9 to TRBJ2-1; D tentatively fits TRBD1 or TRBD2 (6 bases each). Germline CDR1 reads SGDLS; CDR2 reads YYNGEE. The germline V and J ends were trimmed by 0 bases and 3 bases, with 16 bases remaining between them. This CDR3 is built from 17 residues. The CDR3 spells CASSVEGGSAIYNEQFF. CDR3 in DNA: TGTGCCAGCAGCGTAGAGGGGGGATCCGCAATCTACAATGAGCAGTTCTTC.

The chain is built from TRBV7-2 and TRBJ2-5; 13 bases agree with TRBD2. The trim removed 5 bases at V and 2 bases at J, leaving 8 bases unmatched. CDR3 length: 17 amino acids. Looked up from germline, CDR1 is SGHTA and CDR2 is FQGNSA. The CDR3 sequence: CASSPARTSGGQETQYF. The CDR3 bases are TGTGCCAGCAGCCCAGCCCGGACTAGCGGGGGACAAGAGACCCAGTACTTC.

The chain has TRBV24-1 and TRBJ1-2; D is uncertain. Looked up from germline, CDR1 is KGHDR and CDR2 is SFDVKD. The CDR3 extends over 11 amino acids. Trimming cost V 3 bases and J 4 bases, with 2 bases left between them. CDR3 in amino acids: CATSDGYGYTF. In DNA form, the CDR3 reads TGTGCCACCAGTGATGGCTATGGCTACACCTTC.

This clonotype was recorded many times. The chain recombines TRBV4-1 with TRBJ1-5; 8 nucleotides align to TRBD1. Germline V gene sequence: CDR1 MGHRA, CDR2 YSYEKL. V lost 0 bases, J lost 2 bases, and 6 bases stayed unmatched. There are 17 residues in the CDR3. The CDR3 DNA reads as TGCGCCAGCAGCCAAGAGGGGACAGGTTTTGGCAATCAGCCCCAGCATTTT. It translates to CASSQEGTGFGNQPQHF.

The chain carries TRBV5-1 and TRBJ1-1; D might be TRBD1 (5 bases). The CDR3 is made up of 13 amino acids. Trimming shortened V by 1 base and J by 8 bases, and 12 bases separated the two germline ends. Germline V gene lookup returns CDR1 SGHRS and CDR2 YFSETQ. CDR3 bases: TGCGCCAGCAGCTTGAGTCAGGGAAGCGAAGCTTTCTTT. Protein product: CASSLSQGSEAFF.

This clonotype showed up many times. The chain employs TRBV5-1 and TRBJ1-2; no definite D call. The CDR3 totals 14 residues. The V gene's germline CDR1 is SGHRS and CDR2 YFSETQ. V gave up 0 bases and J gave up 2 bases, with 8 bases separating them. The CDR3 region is CASSLEPGNYGYTF. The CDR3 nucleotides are TGCGCCAGCAGCTTGGAACCCGGGAACTATGGCTACACCTTC.